The TCR beta chain under discussion was sequenced for a study of blood T cell repertoires in COVID-19 (dated by TCRdb to about 2020). Context from the whole study: Samples covering the acute and convalescent phases of COVID-19 were provided by collaborators in the United States, Italy and Spain. The repertoires were released in a freely available public database intended as a resource for research on the immune response to SARS-CoV-2. Subjects who had been exposed to COVID-19, were actively infected with it, or had recovered from it provided the deeply sampled blood TCRbeta repertoires that made up the dataset. Where HLA class I and class II types were available, the types were taken from metadata supplied by the sample provider, not from assay-based typing. The sample metadata nearly always contained a de-identified subject ID, COVID-19 status, age in years and sex. The samples were drawn from two sources: the first 160 participants of the ongoing ImmuneRACE study, and 1,254 subjects contributed by 6 global collaborators. The material from the prospective study consisted of cDNA or gDNA derived from T cells, B-cell-depleted T cells, or PBMCs.

TCRbeta CDR3 regions were amplified from genomic DNA by means of the immunoSEQ Assay, a bias-controlled multiplex PCR. The authors' pipeline ran thus. The number of nucleated cells in each sample was estimated by amplification of reference gene primers within the assay. To quantify the absolute abundance of each unique TCRbeta CDR3 rearrangement, sequence reads were collapsed and filtered. Productive Simpson clonality was computed per sample as the square root of Simpson's diversity index over productive rearrangements. TCRdb took over this immuneACCESS table, retaining in-frame rearrangements with V and J assigned. Such tables are incomplete; in checked studies, under half of the missing clones stem from an unresolved V gene, and the remainder is unexplained. That table supplies the V and J calls and clone size; D and trimming were determined from the DNA. This sample gives about 200,000 clones in total; about four fifths of them show up just once. Around 2.3% of the sample is taken by the ten largest.

Looking up the germline V gene yields CDR1 LGHNA and CDR2 YSLEER. Spanning cysteine to phenylalanine, the CDR3 consists of 16 amino acids. Just the 48-base CDR3 DNA is kept, in frame starting at base 1. Relative to germline, V is missing 0 bases and J is missing 0 bases, with 4 bases of the junction outside any gene match. What the research found in general, with its limitations: How much clinical and demographic metadata was included differed by source and by participant, and the metadata was provided uncurated.

This clone was picked up one time. Its antigen is not yet known. Within one base of it there is no much larger clone, and no base qualities were kept. Whole blood was collected in K2EDTA tubes by collaborating institutions according to the institutions' own protocols. For TCRbeta analysis, collaborators shipped samples as frozen whole blood, isolated PBMCs, or DNA extracted from either of those sample types. Sequencing used peripheral blood. The V and J genes are TRBV4-3 and TRBJ2-7; 8 bases in the middle match TRBD1. This sequence was found in a woman aged 35 to 49 with active or convalescent COVID-19. The DNA sequence follows: TGCGCCAGCAGCCAAGACCGGACAGGGACCTCCTACGAGCAGTACTTC. Its translation is CASSQDRTGTSYEQYF.